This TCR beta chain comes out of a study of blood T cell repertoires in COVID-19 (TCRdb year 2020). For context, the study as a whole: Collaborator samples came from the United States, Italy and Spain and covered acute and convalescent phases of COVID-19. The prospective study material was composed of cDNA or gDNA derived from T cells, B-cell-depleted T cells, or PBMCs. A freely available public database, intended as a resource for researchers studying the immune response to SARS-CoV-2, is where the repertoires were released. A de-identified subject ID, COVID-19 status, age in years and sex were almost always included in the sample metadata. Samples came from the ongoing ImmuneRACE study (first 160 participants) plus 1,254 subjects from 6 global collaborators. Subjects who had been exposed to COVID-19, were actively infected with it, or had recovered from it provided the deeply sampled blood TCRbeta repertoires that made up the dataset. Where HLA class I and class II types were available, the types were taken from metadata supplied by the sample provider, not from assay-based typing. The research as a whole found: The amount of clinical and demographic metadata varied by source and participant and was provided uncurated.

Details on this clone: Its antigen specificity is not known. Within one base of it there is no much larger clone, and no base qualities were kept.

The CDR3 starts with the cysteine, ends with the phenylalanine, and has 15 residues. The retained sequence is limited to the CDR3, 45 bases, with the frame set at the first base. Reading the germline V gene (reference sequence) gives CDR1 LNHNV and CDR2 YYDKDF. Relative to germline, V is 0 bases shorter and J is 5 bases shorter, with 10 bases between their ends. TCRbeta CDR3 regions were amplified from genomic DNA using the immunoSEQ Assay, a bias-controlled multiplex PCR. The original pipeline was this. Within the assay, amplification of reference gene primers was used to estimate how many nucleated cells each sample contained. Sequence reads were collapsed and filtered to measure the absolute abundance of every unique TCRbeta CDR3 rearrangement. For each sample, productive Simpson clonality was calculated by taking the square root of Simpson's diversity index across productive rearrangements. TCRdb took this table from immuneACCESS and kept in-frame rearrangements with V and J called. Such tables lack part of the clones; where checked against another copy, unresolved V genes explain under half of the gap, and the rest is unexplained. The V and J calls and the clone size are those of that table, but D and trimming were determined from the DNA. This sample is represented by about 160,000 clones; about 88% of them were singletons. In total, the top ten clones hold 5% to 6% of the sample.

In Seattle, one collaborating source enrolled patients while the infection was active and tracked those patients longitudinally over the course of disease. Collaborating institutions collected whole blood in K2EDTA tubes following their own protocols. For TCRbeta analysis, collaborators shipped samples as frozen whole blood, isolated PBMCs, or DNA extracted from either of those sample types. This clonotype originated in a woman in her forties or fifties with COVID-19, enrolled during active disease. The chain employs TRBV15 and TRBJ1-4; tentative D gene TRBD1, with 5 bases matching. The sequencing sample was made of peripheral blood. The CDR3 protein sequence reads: CATSRDRALNEKLFF. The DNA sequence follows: TGTGCCACCAGCAGAGACAGGGCCTTAAATGAAAAACTGTTTTTT.